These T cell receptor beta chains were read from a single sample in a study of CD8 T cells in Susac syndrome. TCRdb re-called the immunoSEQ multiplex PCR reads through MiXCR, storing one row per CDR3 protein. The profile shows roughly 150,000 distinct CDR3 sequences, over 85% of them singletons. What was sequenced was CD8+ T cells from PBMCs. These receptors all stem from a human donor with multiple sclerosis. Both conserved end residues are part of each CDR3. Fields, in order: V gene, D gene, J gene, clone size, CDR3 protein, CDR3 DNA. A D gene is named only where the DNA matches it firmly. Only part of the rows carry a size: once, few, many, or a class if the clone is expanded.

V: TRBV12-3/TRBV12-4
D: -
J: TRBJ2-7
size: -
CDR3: CASRGVFEQYF
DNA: TGTGCCAGCCGAGGAGTATTCGAGCAGTACTTC

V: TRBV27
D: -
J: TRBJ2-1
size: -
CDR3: CASSSSGYYNEQFF
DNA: TGTGCCAGCAGTTCATCAGGGTACTACAATGAGCAGTTCTTC

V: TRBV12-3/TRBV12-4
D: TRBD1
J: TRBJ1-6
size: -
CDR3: CASSRGQGNSPLHF
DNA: TGTGCCAGCAGCCGAGGACAGGGTAATTCACCCCTCCACTTT

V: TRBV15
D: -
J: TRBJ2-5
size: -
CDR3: CATSSLQETQYF
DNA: TGTGCCACCAGCAGCCTCCAAGAGACCCAGTACTTC

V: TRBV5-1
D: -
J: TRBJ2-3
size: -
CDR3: CASRLGRTPSAPDTQYF
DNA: TGCGCCAGCAGACTCGGTCGGACCCCTAGCGCGCCAGATACGCAGTATTTT

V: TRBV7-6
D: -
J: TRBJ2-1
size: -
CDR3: CASSLSDYNEQFF
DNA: TGTGCCAGCAGCTTATCAGATTACAATGAGCAGTTCTTC

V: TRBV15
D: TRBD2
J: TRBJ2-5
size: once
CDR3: CATRASGKYQETQYF
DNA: TGTGCCACCAGGGCTAGCGGAAAGTACCAAGAGACCCAGTACTTC

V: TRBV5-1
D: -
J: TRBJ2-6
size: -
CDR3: CASSSDRDSGANVLTF
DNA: TGCGCCAGCAGCTCGGACCGGGACTCTGGGGCCAACGTCCTGACTTTC

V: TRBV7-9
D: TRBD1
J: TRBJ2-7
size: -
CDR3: CASRQGQYEQYF
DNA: TGTGCCAGCAGGCAGGGACAGTACGAGCAGTACTTC

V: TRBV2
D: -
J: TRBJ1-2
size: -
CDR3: CASTLLHRDGYTF
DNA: TGTGCCAGCACCCTCCTTCACAGGGACGGCTACACCTTC

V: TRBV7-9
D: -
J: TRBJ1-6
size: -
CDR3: CASSLVAGRFSPLHF
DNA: TGTGCCAGCAGCTTAGTAGCGGGGAGGTTTTCACCCCTCCACTTT

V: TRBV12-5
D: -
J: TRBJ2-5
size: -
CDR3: CASGFLRTATPQETQYF
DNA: TGTGCTAGTGGTTTCCTTAGGACAGCCACTCCACAAGAGACCCAGTACTTC

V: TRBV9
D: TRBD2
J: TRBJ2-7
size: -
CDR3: CASSVGGGTEQYF
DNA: TGTGCCAGCAGCGTAGGGGGAGGGACCGAGCAGTACTTC

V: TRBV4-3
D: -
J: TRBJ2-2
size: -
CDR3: CASSTGVLNTGELFF
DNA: TGCGCCAGCTCAACGGGGGTATTGAACACCGGGGAGCTGTTTTTT

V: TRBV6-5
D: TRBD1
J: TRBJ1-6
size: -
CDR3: CASSWRTGYSPLHF
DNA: TGTGCCAGCAGTTGGAGGACAGGATATTCACCCCTCCACTTT

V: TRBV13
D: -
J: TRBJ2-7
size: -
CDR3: CASSPGISPLEQYF
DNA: TGTGCCAGCAGCCCCGGGATTTCACCCTTAGAGCAGTACTTC

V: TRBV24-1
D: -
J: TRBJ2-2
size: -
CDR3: CATSDAYTGELFF
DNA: TGTGCCACCAGTGATGCTTACACCGGGGAGCTGTTTTTT

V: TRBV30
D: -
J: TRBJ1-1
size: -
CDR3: CAWSAGAPSGGTEAFF
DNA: TGTGCCTGGAGTGCTGGGGCGCCATCCGGGGGCACTGAAGCTTTCTTT

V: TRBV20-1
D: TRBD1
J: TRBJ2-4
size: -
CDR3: CSARGPGQGKNIQYF
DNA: TGCAGTGCTAGAGGACCGGGACAGGGTAAAAACATTCAGTACTTC

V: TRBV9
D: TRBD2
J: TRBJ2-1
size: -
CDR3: CASSVSGGRSSYNEQFF
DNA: TGTGCCAGCAGCGTAAGCGGGGGCCGCAGCTCCTACAATGAGCAGTTCTTC

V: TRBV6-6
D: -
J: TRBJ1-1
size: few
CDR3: CASSYRGQNTEAFF
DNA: TGTGCCAGCAGTTACAGGGGTCAGAACACTGAAGCTTTCTTT

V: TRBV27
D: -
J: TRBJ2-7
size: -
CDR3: CASSYGTNLYEQYF
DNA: TGTGCCAGCAGTTATGGGACAAATCTCTACGAGCAGTACTTC

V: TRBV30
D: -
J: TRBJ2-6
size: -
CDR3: CAWNGGDPRANVLTF
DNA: TGTGCCTGGAACGGGGGCGACCCTAGGGCCAACGTCCTGACTTTC

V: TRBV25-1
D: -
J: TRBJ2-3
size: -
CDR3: CASRGPELDTQYF
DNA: TGTGCCAGCAGGGGGCCCGAGCTAGATACGCAGTATTTT

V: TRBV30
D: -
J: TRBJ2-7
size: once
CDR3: CAGGESSYEQYF
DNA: TGTGCCGGCGGGGAGAGCTCCTACGAGCAGTACTTC

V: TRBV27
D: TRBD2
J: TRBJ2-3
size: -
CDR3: CASSWGGGPRTQYF
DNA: TGTGCCAGCAGCTGGGGGGGTGGGCCCCGTACGCAGTATTTT

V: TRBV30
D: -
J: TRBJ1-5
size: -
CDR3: CAWSLPDTANQPQHF
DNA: TGTGCCTGGAGTCTCCCGGACACTGCAAATCAGCCCCAGCATTTT

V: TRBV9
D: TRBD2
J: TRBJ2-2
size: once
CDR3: CASSLSGTSVTGELFF
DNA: TGTGCCAGCAGCCTTTCCGGGACTAGCGTCACCGGGGAGCTGTTTTTT